A single sample is the source of the 32 T cell receptor beta chains below, sequenced in a study of identical twins. TCRdb reprocessed the 5' RACE reads with MiXCR, giving one entry per CDR3 protein. The repertoire holds hundreds of thousands of distinct CDR3 sequences, with around 22% as singletons. This same sample was also part of a study on yellow fever vaccine responses in identical twins.

The sample comprised CD4+ T cells sorted from blood. These receptors were taken from a young woman in good health.

The sample holds a few counts of this clonotype. V usage is TRBV5-1 and J usage is TRBJ2-2, with 8 bases lining up with TRBD2. V lost 4 bases to trimming and J lost 1 base; unmatched junction nucleotides: 9. The CDR3 consists of 17 residues. The germline V gene encodes CDR1 SGHRS and CDR2 YFSETQ. CDR3 DNA sequence: TGCGCCAGCAGCACCAGCGGGAGTATGAGGAACACCGGGGAGCTGTTTTTT. This encodes CASSTSGSMRNTGELFF.

This clonotype was observed a few times. V usage is TRBV12-3 or TRBV12-4 and J usage is TRBJ2-1, with 11 positions matching TRBD2. V gave up 2 bases and J gave up 7 bases; unmatched junction bases: 1. The CDR3 totals 14 residues. The CDR3 nucleotides read TGTGCCAGCAGTTTATCTAGCGGGAGGAATGAGCAGTTCTTC. Protein: CASSLSSGRNEQFF.

This clonotype appeared a few times. The chain combines TRBV9 with TRBJ2-1; tentative D call: TRBD1 (6 bases). Germline CDR1 and CDR2: SGDLS and YYNGEE. The CDR3 is 14 residues long. Deletions cut 4 bases from V and 5 bases from J, with 13 bases between. CDR3 bases: TGTGCCAGCAGCCTACAGGGCTCGAACAATGAGCAGTTCTTC. Translating it yields CASSLQGSNNEQFF.

This chain's CDR3 is CSARVGLTPSSYNEQFF. The CDR3, as DNA: TGCAGTGCTAGAGTGGGACTAACACCGAGCTCCTACAATGAGCAGTTCTTC. The gene calls are TRBV20-1 and TRBJ2-1; TRBD2 agrees at 7 bases. The length of the CDR3 is 17 residues. V trimming: 1 base; J trimming: 0 bases; junction bases outside the gene matches: 9. Germline CDR1 is DFQATT and CDR2 is SNEGSKA (reference sequence).

The CDR3 bases are TGTGCCAGCAGTGCCTCGAAGGGGGGTAACTATGGCTACACCTTC. It translates to CASSASKGGNYGYTF. The chain links TRBV12-3 or TRBV12-4 to TRBJ1-2; TRBD1 might be the D (6 bases). Trimming removed 5 bases from V and 1 base from J, with 14 bases in between. This CDR3 spans 15 amino acids.

V is TRBV19 and J is TRBJ2-2; 8 bases line up with TRBD2. Germline assignment: CDR1 LNHDA and CDR2 SQIVND (reference sequence). This CDR3 contains 17 residues. The J segment lost 6 bases and the V segment lost 2 bases, leaving 11 bases of the junction unmatched. CDR3 bases: TGTGCCAGTAGTATATATGGTCGAGCGGGAGTATCCGGGGAGCTGTTTTTT. The encoded protein is CASSIYGRAGVSGELFF.

This clonotype has more than one count but fewer than ten. The gene calls are TRBV5-1 and TRBJ2-3; TRBD2 matches 11 bases. The CDR3 consists of 16 residues. The junction had 12 bases not matched to a gene; V was cut back by 4 bases and J by 8 bases. CDR1 and CDR2 (germline): SGHRS, YFSETQ. The CDR3 coding sequence is TGCGCCAGCAGCCTGACTAGCGGGGTTGATACCGCTACGCAGTATTTT. Residues: CASSLTSGVDTATQYF.

The V call is TRBV20-1, the J call TRBJ2-7, with 7 bases matching TRBD2. J was trimmed by 3 bases and V by 1 base; bases with no gene match: 12. The CDR3 totals 16 residues. Germline-derived CDR1 and CDR2 are DFQATT and SNEGSKA (reference sequence). The CDR3 region has the DNA TGCAGTGCTAGAGCCGCTCTGGCGGGAGAGGGCTACGAGCAGTACTTC. It codes for CSARAALAGEGYEQYF.

V gene TRBV5-8 combines with J gene TRBJ2-7; D gene ambiguous. CDR3 length equals 13 residues. Per the germline V gene, CDR1 is SGHTS and CDR2 is YDEGEE. With 4 bases removed from V and 6 bases from J, the gap between germline ends came to 14 bases. CDR3 sequence: CASSLRHRFEQYF. DNA for the CDR3: TGTGCCAGCAGCCTCAGGCACAGATTCGAGCAGTACTTC.

This clonotype was seen a handful of times. The genes are TRBV7-8 and TRBJ1-2; TRBD1 might be the D (6 bases). Germline lookup yields CDR1 SGHVS and CDR2 FQNEAQ. V gave up 1 base and J gave up 4 bases, with 10 bases separating them. This CDR3 region has 14 residues. CDR3 nucleotide sequence: TGTGCCAGCAGCTTAGACAGGGAGGCCTATGGCTACACCTTC. Translating it yields CASSLDREAYGYTF.

This clonotype was found a few times. This sequence joins TRBV14 and TRBJ2-6, with 9 bases identical to TRBD2. V was pared by 3 bases and J by 0 bases, with 6 bases of the junction left unmatched. This CDR3 is built from 18 residues. Germline CDR1 is SGHDN and CDR2 is FVKESK. CDR3 sequence (DNA): TGTGCCAGCAGCCACCGACTAGCGGTTTCCTCTGGGGCCAACGTCCTGACTTTC. It codes for CASSHRLAVSSGANVLTF.

CDR3 nucleotide sequence: TGTGCCACCAGTCAACGCACTTCCACCGGGGAGCTGTTTTTT. Its protein is CATSQRTSTGELFF. The gene calls are TRBV24-1 and TRBJ2-2; D gene ambiguous. The V end was cut by 6 bases, the J end by 4 bases, with 11 bases between. This CDR3 spans 14 amino acids. Looked up from germline, CDR1 is KGHDR and CDR2 is SFDVKD.

The CDR3 loop is CASSPVAGVGTQYF. The CDR3 nucleotides read TGTGCCAGCAGTCCCGTAGCGGGCGTGGGTACGCAGTATTTT. This chain uses TRBV6-2 or TRBV6-3 with TRBJ2-3; 7 nucleotides line up with TRBD2. The CDR3 is made up of 14 amino acids. The junction had 10 bases not matched to a gene; V was cut back by 5 bases and J by 8 bases. Per the germline V gene, CDR1 is MNHEY and CDR2 is SVGEGT.

This clonotype was counted a single time. The chain is built from TRBV6-1 and TRBJ2-2; D remains unclear. This CDR3 comprises 15 residues. Per the germline V gene, CDR1 is MNHNS and CDR2 is SASEGT. Between the trimmed V and J ends, which lost 7 bases and 0 bases, there was a span of 12 bases. CDR3 in DNA: TGTGCCAGCATAGTCGCAGGTTCGAACACCGGGGAGCTGTTTTTT. The encoded protein is CASIVAGSNTGELFF.

This clonotype was seen a few times. The chain links TRBV2 to TRBJ2-1; D assignment may be TRBD1 or TRBD2 (5 bases each). The CDR3 extends over 12 amino acids. The germline V and J ends were trimmed by 6 bases and 16 bases, with 19 bases remaining between them. Germline V gives CDR1 SNHLY, CDR2 FYNNEI. The CDR3 reads CASRESGATHFF. DNA for the CDR3: TGTGCCAGCAGGGAATCCGGGGCCACCCACTTCTTC. Complete variable domain (other parts from reference TRBV2 and TRBJ2-1): EPEVTQTPSHQVTQMGQEVILRCVPISNHLYFYWYRQILGQKVEFLVSFYNNEISEKSEIFDDQFSVERPDGSNFTLKIRSTKLEDSAMYFCASRESGATHFFGPGTRLTVL.

This chain connects TRBV6-2 or TRBV6-3 to TRBJ2-7; 7 bases align to TRBD1. This CDR3 has 15 residues. The germline CDR1 and CDR2 sequences are MNHEY and SVGEGT. V gave up 4 bases and J gave up 1 base; unmatched junction bases: 7. CDR3 sequence (DNA): TGTGCCAGCAGTTCCACAGGGGCAGGGTCCTACGAGCAGTACTTC. Protein sequence: CASSSTGAGSYEQYF.

The chain combines TRBV12-3 or TRBV12-4 with TRBJ2-7; 10 positions match TRBD2. The CDR3 is 16 amino acids. J gave up 1 base and V 6 bases, and 9 bases lay outside the gene matches. The CDR3 is CASRLSSGGGSYEQYF. Written as DNA, the CDR3 is TGTGCCAGCAGGCTCTCTAGCGGGGGAGGGTCCTACGAGCAGTACTTC.

This clonotype was seen only a few times. The chain uses TRBV10-1 and TRBJ2-1, with D perhaps assigned TRBD1 or TRBD2 (5 bases each). Trimming left V 6 bases short and J 9 bases short, with 15 bases between. The germline gives CDR1 WNHNN, CDR2 SYGVQD (reference sequence). This CDR3 is built from 13 residues. CDR3 sequence (DNA): TGCGCCAGCAGCCCGCCCTCGGGGCGTGAGCAGTTCTTC. Its translation is CASSPPSGREQFF.

The genes are TRBV7-8 and TRBJ2-1, with D perhaps matching TRBD1 (6 bases). The germline V and J ends were trimmed by 7 bases and 10 bases, with 23 bases remaining between them. The CDR3 has 15 residues. Germline V lookup: CDR1 SGHVS, CDR2 FQNEAQ. The CDR3 DNA reads as TGTGCCAGCACCCTAGGGGGACACCAAACCGGGGAGCAGTTCTTC. It specifies CASTLGGHQTGEQFF.

Only a few counts were recorded for this clonotype. CDR3 sequence reads: CASSYRLGAGVRTGELFF. CDR3 DNA sequence: TGTGCCAGCAGCTACCGTCTTGGGGCGGGAGTTCGCACCGGGGAGCTGTTTTTT. The V call is TRBV11-1, the J call TRBJ2-2, with 7 bases fitting TRBD2. The J segment lost 4 bases and the V segment lost 4 bases, leaving 15 bases of the junction unmatched. Per the germline V gene, CDR1 is SGHAT and CDR2 is FQDESV (reference sequence). CDR3 length: 18 residues.

This clonotype has a handful of counts. As DNA, the CDR3 is TGTGCCAGCAGTCCCCGGGACGGTAGTTGGGCTTTCTTT. Its translation is CASSPRDGSWAFF. The chain links TRBV6-2 or TRBV6-3 to TRBJ1-1; D might be TRBD1 (5 bases). The CDR3 runs 13 residues. Germline V gene data show CDR1 as MNHEY and CDR2 as SVGEGT. V was clipped by 5 bases and J by 11 bases, with 18 bases between them.

This clonotype came up a few times. The chain uses TRBV6-1 and TRBJ2-2; 12 nucleotides align to TRBD1. This CDR3 spans 16 amino acids. After removal of 6 bases from V and 3 bases from J, the junction contained 5 bases not matched to a gene. Germline loops: CDR1 MNHNS, CDR2 SASEGT. The CDR3 is CASSRDRGHYTGELFF. CDR3 nucleotides: TGTGCCAGCAGCCGGGACAGGGGGCACTACACCGGGGAGCTGTTTTTT.

The rearrangement uses TRBV11-2 and TRBJ2-1; 11 positions agree with TRBD2. Germline CDR1 and CDR2: SGHAT and FQNNGV. Trimming cost V 4 bases and J 4 bases; bases outside gene matches: 12. This CDR3 has 18 residues. The CDR3 here is CASSSPSSGGARYNEQFF. As DNA, the CDR3 is TGTGCCAGCAGCTCCCCGAGTAGCGGGGGGGCCCGATACAATGAGCAGTTCTTC. Supplemented by reference TRBV11-2 and TRBJ2-1, the full variable domain reads EAGVAQSPRYKIIEKRQSVAFWCNPISGHATLYWYQQILGQGPKLLIQFQNNGVVDDSQLPKDRFSAERLKGVDSTLKIQPAKLEDSAVYLCASSSPSSGGARYNEQFFGPGTRLTVL.

The chain has TRBV28 and TRBJ2-3; 11 nucleotides line up with TRBD1. V lost 1 base, J lost 2 bases, and 8 bases stayed unmatched. The germline V gene encodes CDR1 MDHEN and CDR2 SYDVKM. There are 18 residues in the CDR3. In DNA form, the CDR3 reads TGTGCCAGCAGTTTATTCTTAGGGACAGGGGGAATCACAGATACGCAGTATTTT. Translation: CASSLFLGTGGITDTQYF.

In its sample, this clonotype was seen a few times. The chain recombines TRBV29-1 with TRBJ2-1; the match to TRBD2 covers 7 bases. V shed 6 bases, J shed 7 bases, and the junction held 12 bases outside the gene matches. This CDR3 is 14 amino acids long. The germline CDR1 and CDR2 sequences are SQVTM and ANQGSEA. The CDR3 region is CSVGGSGLINEQFF. CDR3 bases: TGCAGCGTGGGTGGTAGCGGGTTAATAAATGAGCAGTTCTTC.

This clonotype was picked up one time. V gene TRBV6-5 combines with J gene TRBJ1-1; 8 bases match TRBD1. CDR1 and CDR2 from the germline V gene are MNHEY and SVGAGI. This CDR3 has 14 amino acids. Losses at the gene ends were 2 bases for V and 6 bases for J; bases not matched to a gene: 5. For the CDR3, the DNA is TGTGCCAGCAGTTACCGGGACAGGAAGGCTGAAGCTTTCTTT. Translating gives CASSYRDRKAEAFF.

This clonotype has only a few counts. This chain links TRBV6-1 with TRBJ1-5; 9 nucleotides line up with TRBD1. The CDR3 is 14 amino acids. Germline values: CDR1 MNHNS, CDR2 SASEGT. Trimming removed 6 bases from V and 3 bases from J; junction bases left unmatched: 3. The CDR3 loop reads CASSGTGNNQPQHF. CDR3 in DNA: TGTGCCAGCAGCGGGACAGGGAACAATCAGCCCCAGCATTTT.

This clonotype occurred a few times. The chain employs TRBV18 and TRBJ2-2; D gene uncertain. Germline values: CDR1 KGHSH, CDR2 LQKENI. Trimming pared 2 bases from V and 5 bases from J, leaving 9 bases between. The CDR3 length is 14 residues. CDR3 DNA sequence: TGTGCCAGCTCACCAGCTCCAGCGACCGGGGAGCTGTTTTTT. Translating it yields CASSPAPATGELFF.

This clonotype appeared a few times. The rearrangement uses TRBV27 and TRBJ2-7; 7 bases are a match to TRBD2. CDR3 length: 12 amino acids. The V gene's germline CDR1 is MNHEY and CDR2 SMNVEV (reference sequence). V shed 8 bases, J shed 7 bases, and the junction held 8 bases outside the gene matches. The CDR3 sequence is CASGRAGSEQYV. CDR3 DNA: TGTGCCAGCGGACGAGCGGGGTCAGAGCAGTACGTC.

With regard to this clonotype: At one of its ends the junction is not consistent with the germline gene, which may arise from a read error. The chain is built from TRBV12-3 or TRBV12-4 and TRBJ2-1; TRBD2 aligns across 9 bases. The CDR3 has 14 amino acids. CDR3 sequence reads: CASSIAGANNEQFF. The CDR3 nucleotides are TGTGCCAGCAGTATAGCGGGGGCGAACAATGAGCAGTTCTTC.

CDR3 amino acids: CSARDRFFRTRGSTDTQYF. CDR3 coding DNA: TGCAGTGCTAGAGATCGATTCTTTCGCACTAGAGGGAGCACAGATACGCAGTATTTT. The rearrangement uses TRBV20-1 and TRBJ2-3, with D possibly TRBD2 on 5 matching bases. The germline V gene has CDR1 DFQATT and CDR2 SNEGSKA (reference sequence). Between the trimmed V and J ends, which lost 0 bases and 0 bases, there was a span of 22 bases. This CDR3 is built from 19 residues.

The chain joins TRBV5-1 to TRBJ2-3; TRBD1 agrees at 9 bases. Germline V gene data show CDR1 as SGHRS and CDR2 as YFSETQ. This CDR3 spans 18 amino acids. With 0 bases clipped from V and 2 bases from J, the junction kept 10 bases outside the gene matches. The CDR3 sequence: CASSLAVPGQGFTDTQYF. Here the CDR3 DNA reads TGCGCCAGCAGCTTGGCCGTCCCGGGACAGGGATTCACAGATACGCAGTATTTT.